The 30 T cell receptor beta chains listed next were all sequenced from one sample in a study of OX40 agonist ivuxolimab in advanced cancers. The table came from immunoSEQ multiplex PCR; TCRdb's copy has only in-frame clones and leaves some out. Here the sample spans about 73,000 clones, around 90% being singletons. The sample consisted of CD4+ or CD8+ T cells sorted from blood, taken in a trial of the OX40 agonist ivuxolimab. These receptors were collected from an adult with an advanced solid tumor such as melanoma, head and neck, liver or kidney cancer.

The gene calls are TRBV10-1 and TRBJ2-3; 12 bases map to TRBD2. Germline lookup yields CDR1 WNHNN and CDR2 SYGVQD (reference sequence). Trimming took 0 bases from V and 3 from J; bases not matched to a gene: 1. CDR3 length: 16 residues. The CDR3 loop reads CASSESLAGGTDTQYF. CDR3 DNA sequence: TGCGCCAGCAGTGAGTCCCTAGCGGGAGGGACAGATACGCAGTATTTT.

DNA of the CDR3: TGTGCCAGCTCGCCTGAGGGGAACACTGAAGCTTTCTTT. Protein sequence: CASSPEGNTEAFF. The chain recombines TRBV18 with TRBJ1-1, with D unresolved. This CDR3 contains 13 residues. CDR1 is KGHSH, CDR2 LQKENI, per germline. V shed 6 bases and J shed 1 base, with 9 bases lying between them.

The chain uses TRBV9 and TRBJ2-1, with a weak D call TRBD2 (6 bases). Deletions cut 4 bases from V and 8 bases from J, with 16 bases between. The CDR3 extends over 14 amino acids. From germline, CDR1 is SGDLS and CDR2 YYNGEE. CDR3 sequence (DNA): TGTGCCAGCAGCTCCCGACTAGTTTCGGATGAGCAGTTCTTC. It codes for CASSSRLVSDEQFF.

In nucleotides, the CDR3 is TGCGCCAGCAGTGAGGTCCGGACCGAGGATCAGCCCCAGCATTTT. Amino acids: CASSEVRTEDQPQHF. The rearrangement links TRBV10-2 to TRBJ1-5; no clear D. The germline V gene encodes CDR1 WSHSY and CDR2 SAAADI. The CDR3 has 15 residues. V lost 2 bases and J 5 bases, leaving 13 bases between the germline ends.

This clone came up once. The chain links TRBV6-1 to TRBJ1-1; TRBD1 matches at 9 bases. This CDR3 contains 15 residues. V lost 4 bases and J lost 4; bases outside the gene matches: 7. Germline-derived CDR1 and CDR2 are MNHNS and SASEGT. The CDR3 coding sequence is TGTGCCAGCAGTGGGGGACAGGGAGGGGGCACTGAAGCTTTCTTT. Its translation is CASSGGQGGGTEAFF.

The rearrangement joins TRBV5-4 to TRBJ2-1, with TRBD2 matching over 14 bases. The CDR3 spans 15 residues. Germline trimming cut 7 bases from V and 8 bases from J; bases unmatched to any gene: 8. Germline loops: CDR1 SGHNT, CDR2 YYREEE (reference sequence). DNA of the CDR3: TGTGCCAGCGGGGACGGGACTAGCGGGAGTGATGAGCAGTTCTTC. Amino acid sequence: CASGDGTSGSDEQFF.

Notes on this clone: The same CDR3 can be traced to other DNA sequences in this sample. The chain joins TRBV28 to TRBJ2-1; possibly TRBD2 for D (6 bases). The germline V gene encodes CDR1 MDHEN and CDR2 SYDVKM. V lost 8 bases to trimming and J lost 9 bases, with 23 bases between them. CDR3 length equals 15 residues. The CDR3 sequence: CASGSAPGSPGEQFF. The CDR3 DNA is TGTGCCAGCGGAAGTGCCCCCGGGAGCCCAGGTGAGCAGTTCTTC.

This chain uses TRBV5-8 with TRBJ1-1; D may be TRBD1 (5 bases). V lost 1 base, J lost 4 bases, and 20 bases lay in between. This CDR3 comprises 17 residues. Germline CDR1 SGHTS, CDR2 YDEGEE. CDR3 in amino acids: CASSLIGGWGSGTEAFF. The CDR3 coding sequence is TGTGCCAGCAGCTTGATCGGTGGGTGGGGCTCGGGCACTGAAGCTTTCTTT.

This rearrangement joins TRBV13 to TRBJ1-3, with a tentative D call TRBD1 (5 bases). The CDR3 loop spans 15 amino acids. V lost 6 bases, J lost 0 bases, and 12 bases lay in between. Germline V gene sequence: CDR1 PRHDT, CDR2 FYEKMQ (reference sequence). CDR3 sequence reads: CASRGTGSSGNTIYF. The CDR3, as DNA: TGTGCCAGCAGGGGGACGGGAAGCTCTGGAAACACCATATATTTT.

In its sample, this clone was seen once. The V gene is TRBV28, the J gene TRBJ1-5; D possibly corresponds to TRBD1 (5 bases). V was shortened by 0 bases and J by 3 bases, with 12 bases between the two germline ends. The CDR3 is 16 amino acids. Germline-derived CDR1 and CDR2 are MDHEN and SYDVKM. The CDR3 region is CASSLWAGSYNQPQHF. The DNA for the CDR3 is TGTGCCAGCAGTTTATGGGCAGGGAGTTACAATCAGCCCCAGCATTTT.

CDR3 region: CATALGTASAGELFF. In DNA form, the CDR3 reads TGTGCCACCGCTCTAGGGACAGCAAGCGCCGGGGAGCTGTTTTTT. The chain uses TRBV5-5 and TRBJ2-2; 7 positions match TRBD1. Trimming at V came to 9 bases and at J to 6 bases, leaving 14 bases not matched to a gene. Germline values: CDR1 SGHKS, CDR2 YYEKEE (reference sequence). This CDR3 contains 15 residues.

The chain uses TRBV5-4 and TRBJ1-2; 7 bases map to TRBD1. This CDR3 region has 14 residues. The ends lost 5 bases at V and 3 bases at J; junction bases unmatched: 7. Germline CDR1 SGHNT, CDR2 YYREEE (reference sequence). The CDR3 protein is CASRQRDRDYGYTF. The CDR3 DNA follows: TGTGCCAGCAGGCAACGAGACAGGGACTATGGCTACACCTTC.

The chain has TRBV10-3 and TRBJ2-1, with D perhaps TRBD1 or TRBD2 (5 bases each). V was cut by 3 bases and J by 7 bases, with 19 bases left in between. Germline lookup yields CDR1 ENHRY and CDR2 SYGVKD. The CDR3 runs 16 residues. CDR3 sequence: CAISDGYGASGNEQFF. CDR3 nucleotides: TGTGCCATCAGTGACGGTTACGGGGCTTCGGGTAATGAGCAGTTCTTC.

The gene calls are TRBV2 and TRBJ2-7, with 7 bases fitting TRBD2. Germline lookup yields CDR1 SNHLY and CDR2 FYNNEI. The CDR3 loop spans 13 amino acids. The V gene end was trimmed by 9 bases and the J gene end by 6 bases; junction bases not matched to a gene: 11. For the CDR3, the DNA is TGTGCCAGTAAAGTGGAGCGGGAACGCGAGCAGTACTTC. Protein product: CASKVEREREQYF. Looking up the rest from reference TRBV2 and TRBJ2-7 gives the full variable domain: EPEVTQTPSHQVTQMGQEVILRCVPISNHLYFYWYRQILGQKVEFLVSFYNNEISEKSEIFDDQFSVERPDGSNFTLKIRSTKLEDSAMYFCASKVEREREQYFGPGTRLTVT.

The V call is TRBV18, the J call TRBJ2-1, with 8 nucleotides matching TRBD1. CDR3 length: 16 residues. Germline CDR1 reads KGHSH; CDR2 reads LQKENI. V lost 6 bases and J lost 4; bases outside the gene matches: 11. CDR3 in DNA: TGTGCCAGCTCTCCTAAAACAGGGGGACGATACAATGAGCAGTTCTTC. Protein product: CASSPKTGGRYNEQFF.

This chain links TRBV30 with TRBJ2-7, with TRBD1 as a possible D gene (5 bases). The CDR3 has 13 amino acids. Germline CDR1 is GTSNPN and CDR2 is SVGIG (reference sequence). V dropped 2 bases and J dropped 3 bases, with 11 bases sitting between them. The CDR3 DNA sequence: TGTGCCTGGAGTAAGGGGTTGGGCTACGAGCAGTACTTC. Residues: CAWSKGLGYEQYF. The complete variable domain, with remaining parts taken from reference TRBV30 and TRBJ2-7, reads SQTIHQWPATLVQPVGSPLSLECTVEGTSNPNLYWYRQAAGRGLQLLFYSVGIGQISSEVPQNLSASRPQDRQFILSSKKLLLSDSGFYLCAWSKGLGYEQYFGPGTRLTVT.

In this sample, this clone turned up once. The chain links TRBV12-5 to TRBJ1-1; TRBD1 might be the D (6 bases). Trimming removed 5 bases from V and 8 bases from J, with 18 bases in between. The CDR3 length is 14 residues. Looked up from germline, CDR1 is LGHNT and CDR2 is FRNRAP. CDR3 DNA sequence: TGTGCTAGTGGTGCCTTGCGAGGGGGGGCAGAAGCTTTCTTT. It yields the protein CASGALRGGAEAFF.

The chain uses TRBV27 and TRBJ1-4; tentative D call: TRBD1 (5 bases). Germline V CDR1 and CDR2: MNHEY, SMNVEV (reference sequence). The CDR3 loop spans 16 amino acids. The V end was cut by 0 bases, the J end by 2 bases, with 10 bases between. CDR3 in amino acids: CASSLSQRGTNEKLFF. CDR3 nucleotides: TGTGCCAGCAGTTTATCGCAAAGGGGCACTAATGAAAAACTGTTTTTT.

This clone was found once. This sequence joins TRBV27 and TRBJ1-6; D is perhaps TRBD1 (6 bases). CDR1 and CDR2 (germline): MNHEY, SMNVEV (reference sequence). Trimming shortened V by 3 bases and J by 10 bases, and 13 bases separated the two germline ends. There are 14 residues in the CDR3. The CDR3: CASSLKGGVSPLHF. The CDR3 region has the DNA TGTGCCAGCAGTTTGAAGGGGGGCGTCTCACCCCTCCACTTT.

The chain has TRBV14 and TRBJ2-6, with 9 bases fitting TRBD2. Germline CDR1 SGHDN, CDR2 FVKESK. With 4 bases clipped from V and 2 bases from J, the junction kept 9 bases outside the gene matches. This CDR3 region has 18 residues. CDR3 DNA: TGTGCCAGCAGCCGAGCTAGCGGGACTAGAACTGGGGCCAACGTCCTGACTTTC. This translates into CASSRASGTRTGANVLTF.

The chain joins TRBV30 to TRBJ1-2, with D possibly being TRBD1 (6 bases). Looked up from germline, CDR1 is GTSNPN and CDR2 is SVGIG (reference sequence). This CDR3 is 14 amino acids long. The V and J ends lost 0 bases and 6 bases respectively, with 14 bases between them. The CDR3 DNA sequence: TGTGCCTGGAGTGTAATTTCAGGGGCAGATGGCTACACCTTC. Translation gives CAWSVISGADGYTF. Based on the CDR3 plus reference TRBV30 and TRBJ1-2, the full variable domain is SQTIHQWPATLVQPVGSPLSLECTVEGTSNPNLYWYRQAAGRGLQLLFYSVGIGQISSEVPQNLSASRPQDRQFILSSKKLLLSDSGFYLCAWSVISGADGYTFGSGTRLTVV.

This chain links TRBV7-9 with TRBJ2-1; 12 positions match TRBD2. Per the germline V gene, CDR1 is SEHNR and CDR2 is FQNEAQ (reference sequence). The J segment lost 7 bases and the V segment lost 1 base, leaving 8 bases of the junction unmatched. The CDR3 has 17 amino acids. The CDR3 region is CASSLGVWTSGKNEQFF. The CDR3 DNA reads TGTGCCAGCAGCTTAGGTGTTTGGACTAGCGGGAAGAATGAGCAGTTCTTC.

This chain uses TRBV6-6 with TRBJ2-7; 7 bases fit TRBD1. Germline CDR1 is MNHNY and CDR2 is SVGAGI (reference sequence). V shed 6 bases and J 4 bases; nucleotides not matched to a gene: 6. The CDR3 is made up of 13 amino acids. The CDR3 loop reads CASRPPGQYEQYF. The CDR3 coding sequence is TGTGCCAGCAGACCGCCGGGACAGTACGAGCAGTACTTC.

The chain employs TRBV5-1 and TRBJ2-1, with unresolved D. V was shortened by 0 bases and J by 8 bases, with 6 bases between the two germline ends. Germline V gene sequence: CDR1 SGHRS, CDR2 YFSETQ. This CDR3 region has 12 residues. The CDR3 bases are TGCGCCAGCAGCTTGGCATGGGATGAGCAGTTCTTC. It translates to CASSLAWDEQFF. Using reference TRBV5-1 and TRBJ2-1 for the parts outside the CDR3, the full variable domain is KAGVTQTPRYLIKTRGQQVTLSCSPISGHRSVSWYQQTPGQGLQFLFEYFSETQRNKGNFPGRFSGRQFSNSRSEMNVSTLELGDSALYLCASSLAWDEQFFGPGTRLTVL.

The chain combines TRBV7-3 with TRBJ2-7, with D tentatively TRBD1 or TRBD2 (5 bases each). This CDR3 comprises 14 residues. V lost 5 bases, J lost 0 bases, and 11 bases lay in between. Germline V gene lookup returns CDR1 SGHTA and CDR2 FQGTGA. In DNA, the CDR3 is TGTGCCAGCAGCCCCACCGGGACCTCCTACGAGCAGTACTTC. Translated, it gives CASSPTGTSYEQYF.

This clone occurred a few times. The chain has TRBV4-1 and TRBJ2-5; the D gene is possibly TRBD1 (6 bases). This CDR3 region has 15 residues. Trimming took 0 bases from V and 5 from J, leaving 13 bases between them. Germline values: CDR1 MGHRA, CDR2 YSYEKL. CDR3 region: CASSQDYGGGETQYF. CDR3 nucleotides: TGCGCCAGCAGCCAAGATTATGGGGGCGGGGAGACCCAGTACTTC.

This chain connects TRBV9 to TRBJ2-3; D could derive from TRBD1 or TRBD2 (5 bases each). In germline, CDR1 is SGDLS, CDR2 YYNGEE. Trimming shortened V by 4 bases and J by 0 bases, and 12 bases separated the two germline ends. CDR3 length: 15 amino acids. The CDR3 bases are TGTGCCAGCAGCCCCGGGACCCATAGCACAGATACGCAGTATTTT. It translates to CASSPGTHSTDTQYF.

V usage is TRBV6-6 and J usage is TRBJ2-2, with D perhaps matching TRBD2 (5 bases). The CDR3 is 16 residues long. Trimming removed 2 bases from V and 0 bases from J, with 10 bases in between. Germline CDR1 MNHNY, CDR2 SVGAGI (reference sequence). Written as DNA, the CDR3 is TGTGCCAGCAGTTACAGGCTAGCAGCGAACACCGGGGAGCTGTTTTTT. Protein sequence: CASSYRLAANTGELFF.

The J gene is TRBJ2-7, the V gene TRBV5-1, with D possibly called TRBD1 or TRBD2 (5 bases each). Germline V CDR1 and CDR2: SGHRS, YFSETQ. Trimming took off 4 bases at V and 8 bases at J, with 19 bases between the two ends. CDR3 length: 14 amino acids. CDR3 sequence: CASSPRDPTAKQYF. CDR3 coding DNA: TGCGCCAGCAGCCCCCGGGACCCAACCGCGAAGCAGTACTTC.

DNA of the CDR3: TGTGCCAGCAGCTCTCTGGACAGGGCGGCTAACTATGGCTACACCTTC. Translated: CASSSLDRAANYGYTF. V and J are TRBV7-9 and TRBJ1-2, with TRBD1 matching over 8 bases. Germline-derived CDR1 and CDR2 are SEHNR and FQNEAQ (reference sequence). The J segment lost 0 bases and the V segment lost 4 bases, leaving 7 bases of the junction unmatched. CDR3 size: 16 residues.